This T cell receptor beta chain was sequenced in a study of beta chain features in type 1 diabetes. Concerning this clone: Its cognate antigen is unknown.

The length of the CDR3 is 15 residues. Unmatched junction bases numbered 3, after V lost 5 bases and J lost 2 bases. Germline assignment: CDR1 MDHEN and CDR2 SYDVKM. Study-level findings and limits: All four CD4+ subsets of Type 1 diabetes patients contained TCRB CDR3s that were moderately but significantly shorter. The question of HLA type influencing TCRB rearrangement was one that remained unresolved here.

Reverse transcribing all isolated RNA meant expressed TCRB transcripts were sequenced. The assay was immunoSEQ multiplex PCR, and TCRdb's table has in-frame clones only and misses some. In the table there are a few hundred thousand clones, roughly 13% of which are singletons. The TCR comes from a young woman with type 1 diabetes. The sequencing sample was made of naive CD4+ T cells from blood. The V gene is TRBV28, the J gene TRBJ2-6, with TRBD1 identical over 7 bases. The CDR3 DNA reads TGTGCCAGCAGTATACAGGGGACTGGGGCCAACGTCCTGACTTTC. It codes for CASSIQGTGANVLTF.